This T cell receptor beta chain was sequenced in a study of blood T cell repertoires in COVID-19. Study-wide background: The study drew acute and convalescent COVID-19 samples from the United States, Italy and Spain.

Per the original data handling: Amplification of reference gene primers provided the estimated nucleated cell counts. Data came from immunoSEQ multiplex PCR; TCRdb stores just in-frame clones and leaves some out. For V, J and clone size, that table is used; D and trimming come from the DNA. The sample holds 110,000 or so clones, roughly four fifths seen once. The CDR3 totals 20 residues. Germline CDR1 and CDR2: LGHDT and YNNKEL (reference sequence). V was trimmed by 7 bases and J by 1 base, leaving 31 bases between them. This sequence was found in a human donor in a cohort sampled during active COVID-19. The sequenced material came from peripheral blood. The chain is built from TRBV3-1 (or the pseudogene TRBV3-2) and TRBJ2-5; D is possibly TRBD2 (6 bases). CDR3 sequence (DNA): TGTGCCAGCATCTCCCACGGACTATACCCGCCTCGGGGGTTCCAAGAGACCCAGTACTTC. Its protein product is CASISHGLYPPRGFQETQYF.